Shown below are 11 T cell receptor beta chains from a single sample sequenced in a study of vaccination effects on CD4 cells after COVID-19. Subsequent to 10 days of culture, CD4+ T cells were isolated. Their antigens are not known. Clones were read by immunoSEQ multiplex PCR, and TCRdb kept only the in-frame ones, dropping some. This sample carries about 72,000 clones, roughly three quarters of them seen once, and the ten largest clones take approximately 2%. This material consisted of CD4+ T cells from PBMCs cultured without peptide, taken before COVID-19 vaccination. The receptors derive from a human donor who received a COVID-19 vaccine.

The chain joins TRBV6-5 to TRBJ1-2, with 11 bases identical to TRBD1. Germline loops: CDR1 MNHEY, CDR2 SVGAGI. The CDR3 has 13 amino acids. V shed 6 bases and J 7 bases; nucleotides not matched to a gene: 4. In DNA form, the CDR3 reads TGTGCCAGCAGGGACAGGGGGCGGGTTGGCTACACCTTC. Encoded protein: CASRDRGRVGYTF.

The rearrangement uses TRBV19 and TRBJ1-1; D perhaps matches TRBD1 (6 bases). This CDR3 is 15 amino acids long. The germline V gene encodes CDR1 LNHDA and CDR2 SQIVND (reference sequence). V was clipped by 7 bases and J by 1 base, with 16 bases between them. The CDR3 nucleotides read TGTGCCAGTAACACCCGGGGGCAGGGGAACACTGAAGCTTTCTTT. Protein: CASNTRGQGNTEAFF.

The V and J genes are TRBV12-3 or TRBV12-4 and TRBJ1-2, with D possibly being TRBD1 (5 bases). The CDR3 runs to 13 residues. V dropped 6 bases and J dropped 3 bases, with 11 bases sitting between them. The CDR3 reads CASRRDSYYGYTF. The CDR3 DNA reads as TGTGCCAGCAGAAGGGACTCGTACTATGGCTACACCTTC.

V usage is TRBV28 and J usage is TRBJ1-6, with TRBD1 as a possible D gene (5 bases). Between the trimmed V and J ends, which lost 5 bases and 9 bases, there was a span of 14 bases. Germline V gives CDR1 MDHEN, CDR2 SYDVKM. This CDR3 region has 14 residues. In nucleotides, the CDR3 is TGTGCCAGCAGTCGGCAGGGAGTATTTTCACCCCTCCACTTT. It specifies CASSRQGVFSPLHF.

The chain carries TRBV24-1 and TRBJ2-2, with D perhaps matching TRBD1 (5 bases). Between the trimmed V and J ends, which lost 3 bases and 0 bases, there was a span of 13 bases. The CDR3 is made up of 17 amino acids. The V gene's germline CDR1 is KGHDR and CDR2 SFDVKD. The CDR3 bases are TGTGCCACCAGTGATCAGACGTGGGGCGCGAACACCGGGGAGCTGTTTTTT. Its translation: CATSDQTWGANTGELFF.

This chain uses TRBV14 with TRBJ1-2; D is uncertain. The CDR3 contains 15 residues. Germline CDR1 is SGHDN and CDR2 is FVKESK. The V end lost 2 bases, the J end lost 0 bases, and 10 bases lay between the germline ends. The CDR3 protein is CASSQLEVTNYGYTF. The CDR3, as DNA: TGTGCCAGCAGCCAACTGGAGGTTACTAACTATGGCTACACCTTC. The full variable domain, its missing parts supplied by reference TRBV14 and TRBJ1-2, is EAGVTQFPSHSVIEKGQTVTLRCDPISGHDNLYWYRRVMGKEIKFLLHFVKESKQDESGMPNNRFLAERTGGTYSTLKVQPAELEDSGVYFCASSQLEVTNYGYTFGSGTRLTVV.

The V gene is TRBV5-4, the J gene TRBJ2-3; D gene ambiguous. Germline-derived CDR1 and CDR2 are SGHNT and YYREEE (reference sequence). There are 13 residues in the CDR3. V was shortened by 1 base and J by 2 bases, with 5 bases between the two germline ends. The CDR3 DNA reads TGTGCCAGCAGCTTGCTGGCCACAGATACGCAGTATTTT. This gives the protein CASSLLATDTQYF. Combining the CDR3 with reference TRBV5-4 and TRBJ2-3 gives the whole variable domain ETGVTQSPTHLIKTRGQQVTLRCSSQSGHNTVSWYQQALGQGPQFIFQYYREEENGRGNFPPRFSGLQFPNYSSELNVNALELDDSALYLCASSLLATDTQYFGPGTRLTVL.

DNA for the CDR3: TGTGCCTGGACCCGAGGACTAGCGGAAGTAGATACGCAGTATTTT. Encoded protein: CAWTRGLAEVDTQYF. The chain has TRBV30 and TRBJ2-3; 10 nucleotides align to TRBD2. With V trimmed by 4 bases and J by 5 bases, 9 bases remained unmatched. The CDR3 covers 15 residues. Germline CDR1 is GTSNPN and CDR2 is SVGIG (reference sequence).

This chain connects TRBV5-1 to TRBJ2-5, with a weak D call TRBD2 (5 bases). CDR1 SGHRS and CDR2 YFSETQ come from the germline V gene. Trimming left V 6 bases short and J 5 bases short, with 23 bases between. This CDR3 is 16 amino acids long. For the CDR3, the DNA is TGCGCCAGCACCCCAATCGCGGGCGGTACTGGGGAGACCCAGTACTTC. Translated, it gives CASTPIAGGTGETQYF.

The chain is built from TRBV6-2 or TRBV6-3 and TRBJ1-1; a possible D gene is TRBD1 (5 bases). From germline, CDR1 is MNHEY and CDR2 SVGEGT. Trimming removed 6 bases at V and 5 bases at J, with 19 bases between. The CDR3 is made up of 15 amino acids. This chain's CDR3 is CASSRDGRRGTEAFF. The CDR3 DNA reads as TGTGCCAGCAGCCGCGACGGACGCCGGGGGACTGAAGCTTTCTTT.

The chain carries TRBV19 and TRBJ2-3; D assignment may be TRBD1 or TRBD2 (5 bases each). This CDR3 is built from 12 residues. The germline CDR1 and CDR2 sequences are LNHDA and SQIVND (reference sequence). Trimming removed 5 bases at V and 5 bases at J, with 8 bases between. The CDR3, as DNA: TGTGCCAGTAGTCCAGGGAGAGATACGCAGTATTTT. It yields the protein CASSPGRDTQYF.